This entry lists 15 T cell receptor beta chains sequenced from one sample in a study of cytomegalovirus exposure and HLA in healthy donors. The PCR made use of 60 Vbeta and 13 Jbeta primers. Profiled with immunoSEQ multiplex PCR; TCRdb holds only in-frame clones, not every one. The data hold 85,000 to 90,000 clones, with roughly 80% observed a single time. Material for sequencing was PBMCs. The receptors stem from a man aged 25 to 45 in good health and CMV-seropositive.

This clone was recorded a few times. This chain uses TRBV9 with TRBJ2-7; 10 nucleotides agree with TRBD1. Germline V lookup: CDR1 SGDLS, CDR2 YYNGEE. CDR3 length: 16 amino acids. The junction had 14 bases not matched to a gene; V was cut back by 4 bases and J by 7 bases. The CDR3 sequence is CASSLQPGQGLWEQYF. The DNA of the CDR3 is TGTGCCAGCAGCCTTCAACCGGGACAGGGGTTGTGGGAGCAGTACTTC.

The J gene is TRBJ1-4, the V gene TRBV2; TRBD1 matches 9 bases. CDR3 length: 14 amino acids. Looked up from germline, CDR1 is SNHLY and CDR2 is FYNNEI. V was clipped by 8 bases and J by 8 bases; unmatched bases: 9. DNA for the CDR3: TGTGCCAGCTCCTCGGGACAGGGTTACGAAAAACTGTTTTTT. This codes for CASSSGQGYEKLFF.

This chain joins TRBV7-9 and TRBJ1-4, with TRBD1 as a possible D gene (6 bases). The CDR3 runs 14 residues. Germline CDR1 and CDR2: SEHNR and FQNEAQ (reference sequence). Deletions cut 7 bases from V and 8 bases from J, with 17 bases between. DNA for the CDR3: TGTGCCAGCACCCCCCCGGGACAAAGCGAAAAACTGTTTTTT. This gives the protein CASTPPGQSEKLFF.

As for this clone: At one boundary the junction diverges from the germline segment, which might be a read error. The V gene is TRBV7-9, the J gene TRBJ2-2, with D possibly matching TRBD1 (8 bases). The CDR3 has 16 residues. Germline V CDR1 and CDR2: SEHNR, FQNEAQ (reference sequence). The CDR3 region is CSSSAWTGRDTGELFF. The CDR3 bases are TGTTCCAGCAGCGCCTGGACAGGGAGGGACACCGGGGAGCTGTTTTTT. The full variable domain, completed using reference TRBV7-9 and TRBJ2-2, is DTGVSQNPRHKITKRGQNVTFRCDPISEHNRLYWYRQTLGQGPEFLTYFQNEAQLEKSRLLSDRFSAERPKGSFSTLEIQRTEQGDSAMYLCSSSAWTGRDTGELFFGEGSRLTVL.

This chain uses TRBV9 with TRBJ2-1; 11 nucleotides align to TRBD2. There are 15 residues in the CDR3. The germline CDR1 and CDR2 sequences are SGDLS and YYNGEE. The V and J ends lost 2 bases and 9 bases, in that order; junction bases with no gene match: 7. The CDR3 here is CASSVGSGGAGEQFF. The CDR3, as DNA: TGTGCCAGCAGCGTGGGTAGCGGGGGGGCCGGTGAGCAGTTCTTC.

The chain links TRBV28 to TRBJ2-3, with 10 nucleotides matching TRBD2. The CDR3 spans 15 residues. Germline values: CDR1 MDHEN, CDR2 SYDVKM. For the CDR3, the DNA is TGTGCAGGCCTAGGAGCGGGGGGGCCGGGAGATACGCAGTATTTT. Residues: CAGLGAGGPGDTQYF.

This rearrangement joins TRBV28 to TRBJ2-7, with 8 bases identical to TRBD1. V lost 10 bases and J lost 3; bases outside the gene matches: 17. The CDR3 loop spans 16 amino acids. Germline CDR1 reads MDHEN; CDR2 reads SYDVKM. CDR3 bases: TGTGCCAAGAAAGGACAGGGCGAAACGGTGCGCTACGAGCAGTACTTC. Amino acid sequence: CAKKGQGETVRYEQYF.

This rearrangement joins TRBV7-9 to TRBJ1-6; D ambiguous. V lost 5 bases to trimming and J lost 9 bases, with 2 bases between them. The CDR3 is 10 amino acids. Germline assignment: CDR1 SEHNR and CDR2 FQNEAQ (reference sequence). CDR3 in DNA: TGTGCCAGCAGCCTTTCACCCCTCCACTTT. Translated: CASSLSPLHF.

In its sample, this clone was seen a few times. The chain uses TRBV9 and TRBJ2-1, with D unresolved. V was pared by 0 bases and J by 5 bases, with 12 bases between. CDR3 length equals 15 residues. Germline assignment: CDR1 SGDLS and CDR2 YYNGEE. Written as DNA, the CDR3 is TGTGCCAGCAGCGTAGATTTGTCTAAACACAATGAGCAGTTCTTC. It specifies CASSVDLSKHNEQFF.

The J gene is TRBJ2-5, the V gene TRBV4-2; TRBD2 agrees at 7 bases. TRBJ2-7 explains the end of the DNA better; the J call may be wrong. In germline, CDR1 is LGHNA, CDR2 YNFKEQ. This CDR3 region has 15 residues. As DNA, the CDR3 is TGTGCCAGCAGCTCGACCGGGGGGAGTCAGTACGAGCAGTACTTC. As protein: CASSSTGGSQYEQYF.

V and J are TRBV5-1 and TRBJ1-6; D is unresolved. The length of the CDR3 is 13 residues. CDR1 and CDR2 (germline): SGHRS, YFSETQ. The V and J ends lost 8 bases and 10 bases respectively, with 16 bases between them. The CDR3 spells CASRSAEGSPLHF. Written as DNA, the CDR3 is TGCGCCAGTCGGAGTGCGGAGGGATCACCCCTCCACTTT.

This clone was observed once. The chain couples TRBV28 to TRBJ2-7; TRBD1 matches at 9 bases. V shed 5 bases, J shed 3 bases, and the junction held 11 bases outside the gene matches. This CDR3 is 16 amino acids long. CDR1 MDHEN and CDR2 SYDVKM come from the germline V gene. CDR3: CASSAQTGGSLYEQYF. In nucleotides, the CDR3 is TGTGCCAGCAGTGCCCAAACAGGGGGCAGTCTCTACGAGCAGTACTTC.

The chain uses TRBV7-9 and TRBJ2-7, with D maybe TRBD2 (6 bases). Germline values: CDR1 SEHNR, CDR2 FQNEAQ (reference sequence). The ends were cut back, 6 bases at V and 6 bases at J, with 15 bases in the middle. This CDR3 region has 13 residues. The CDR3 sequence is CASRGGGEGEQYF. CDR3 nucleotides: TGTGCCAGCAGAGGAGGAGGGGAAGGCGAGCAGTACTTC.

The CDR3 sequence is CASSQGTAREAFF. DNA of the CDR3: TGCGCCAGCAGCCAAGGGACAGCTAGAGAAGCTTTCTTT. V is TRBV4-1 and J is TRBJ1-1; D possibly corresponds to TRBD1 (6 bases). CDR3 length equals 13 residues. CDR1 is MGHRA and CDR2 is YSYEKL in the germline V gene. Trimming pared 1 base from V and 8 bases from J, leaving 11 bases between.

The V call is TRBV14, the J call TRBJ2-5; D perhaps matches TRBD2 (7 bases). Germline loops: CDR1 SGHDN, CDR2 FVKESK. CDR3 size: 15 residues. The germline V and J ends were trimmed by 2 bases and 4 bases, with 14 bases remaining between them. CDR3 in amino acids: CASSQYRGGAETQYF. The CDR3 DNA is TGTGCCAGCAGCCAATATAGGGGGGGCGCAGAGACCCAGTACTTC.